Presented here are 10 T cell receptor beta chains from one specimen sequenced in a study of CD8+ T cells in alopecia areata. RNA, once extracted, was reverse transcribed into cDNA for use as the sequencing template. The method was immunoSEQ multiplex PCR; TCRdb's version includes in-frame clones alone and lacks a portion of them. The sample records under 200,000 clones, 65% being singletons. Documented treatment: oral pan-JAK inhibitor, 5-10 mg twice daily. This material consisted of CD4+ T cells sorted from blood, taken at week 4, from a patient treated with tofacitinib. The source of these receptors is a human donor with alopecia areata.

V and J are TRBV29-1 and TRBJ2-7, with 7 bases identical to TRBD1. This CDR3 has 13 amino acids. Unmatched junction bases numbered 6, after V lost 7 bases and J lost 0 bases. The germline CDR1 and CDR2 sequences are SQVTM and ANQGSEA. Here the CDR3 reads CSARRDSSYEQYF. The CDR3 nucleotides are TGCAGCGCGCGCCGGGACAGCTCCTACGAGCAGTACTTC.

The chain recombines TRBV29-1 with TRBJ2-5, with D perhaps matching TRBD2 (6 bases). There are 14 residues in the CDR3. Between the trimmed V and J ends, which lost 6 bases and 1 base, there was a span of 15 bases. From germline, CDR1 is SQVTM and CDR2 ANQGSEA. CDR3 protein: CSVTLGGFQETQYF. The CDR3 region has the DNA TGCAGCGTCACCCTCGGGGGATTCCAAGAGACCCAGTACTTC. The complete variable domain, with remaining parts taken from reference TRBV29-1 and TRBJ2-5, reads SAVISQKPSRDICQRGTSLTIQCQVDSQVTMMFWYRQQPGQSLTLIATANQGSEATYESGFVIDKFPISRPNLTFSTLTVSNMSPEDSSIYLCSVTLGGFQETQYFGPGTRLLVL.

The chain uses TRBV9 and TRBJ2-2; unclear D gene. CDR1 is SGDLS and CDR2 is YYNGEE in the germline V gene. V was trimmed by 4 bases and J by 5 bases, leaving 6 bases between them. The CDR3 spans 12 residues. CDR3 loop: CASSPWTGELFF. The CDR3, as DNA: TGTGCCAGCAGCCCCTGGACCGGGGAGCTGTTTTTT.

The chain couples TRBV29-1 to TRBJ2-5, with no clear D. The germline V gene has CDR1 SQVTM and CDR2 ANQGSEA. This CDR3 contains 12 residues. The V end lost 1 base, the J end lost 3 bases, and 6 bases lay between the germline ends. The CDR3 spells CSVEVWEETQYF. The CDR3 nucleotides are TGCAGCGTTGAAGTCTGGGAAGAGACCCAGTACTTC.

The chain links TRBV5-4 to TRBJ1-1, with D tentatively TRBD1 (5 bases). Germline V gene lookup returns CDR1 SGHNT and CDR2 YYREEE (reference sequence). Trimming removed 4 bases at V and 1 base at J, with 14 bases between. The CDR3 has 15 amino acids. The CDR3 sequence: CASSRGGEGNTEAFF. CDR3 nucleotides: TGTGCCAGCAGCCGCGGAGGGGAGGGGAACACTGAAGCTTTCTTT.

Comment on this clone: Other DNA sequences within the sample encode an identical CDR3. This chain uses TRBV6-6 with TRBJ1-5, with TRBD1 as a possible D gene (5 bases). This CDR3 is 14 amino acids long. Trimming pared 2 bases from V and 2 bases from J, leaving 7 bases between. Germline V CDR1 and CDR2: MNHNY, SVGAGI (reference sequence). This chain's CDR3 is CASSYGGGNQPQHF. The CDR3 nucleotides read TGTGCCAGCAGTTACGGGGGAGGCAATCAGCCCCAGCATTTT.

This clone has more than one count but fewer than ten. The CDR3 region is CASSLVRLAGDNEQFF. The CDR3 DNA sequence: TGTGCCAGCAGCTTAGTTAGACTAGCGGGGGACAATGAGCAGTTCTTC. This chain uses TRBV7-6 with TRBJ2-1; 12 bases are shared with TRBD2. Germline CDR1 SGHVS, CDR2 FNYEAQ. The CDR3 has 16 residues. Trimming at V came to 1 base and at J to 5 bases, leaving 3 bases not matched to a gene.

A remark on this clone: One junction end does not reproduce the germline sequence, and a read error may be involved. V and J are TRBV5-1 and TRBJ1-6, with TRBD1 matching 9 bases. The CDR3 is 15 amino acids. Germline V gene sequence: CDR1 SGHRS, CDR2 YFSETQ. CDR3 sequence reads: CASSLGATGGSPLHF. In DNA form, the CDR3 reads TGTGCCAGCAGCTTGGGGGCGACAGGGGGTTCACCCCTCCACTTT.

This chain uses TRBV6-1 with TRBJ2-7, with TRBD1 identical over 8 bases. V dropped 8 bases and J dropped 2; count of bases not matched to a gene: 2. Germline V gene lookup returns CDR1 MNHNS and CDR2 SASEGT. The CDR3 spans 12 residues. The chain's CDR3 is CASRDRTYEQYF. CDR3 bases: TGTGCCAGCCGGGACAGGACCTACGAGCAGTACTTC.

The chain combines TRBV18 with TRBJ2-1; D may be TRBD1 or TRBD2 (5 bases each). The CDR3 is made up of 15 amino acids. V gave up 2 bases and J gave up 11 bases, with 19 bases separating them. The germline gives CDR1 KGHSH, CDR2 LQKENI. CDR3 protein: CASSPDEGPQMKQFF. The DNA for the CDR3 is TGTGCCAGCTCACCAGATGAGGGGCCCCAAATGAAGCAGTTCTTC. Full variable domain (remainder filled in from reference TRBV18 and TRBJ2-1): NAGVMQNPRHLVRRRGQEARLRCSPMKGHSHVYWYRQLPEEGLKFMVYLQKENIIDESGMPKERFSAEFPKEGPSILRIQQVVRGDSAAYFCASSPDEGPQMKQFFGPGTRLTVL.